This T cell receptor (beta chain) was retrieved from a study of neurological immune-mediated disorders. The CDR3 totals 15 residues. Germline values: CDR1 SGHVS, CDR2 FQNEAQ. The J segment lost 8 bases and the V segment lost 0 bases, leaving 6 bases of the junction unmatched. MiXCR, applied by TCRdb to the 5' RACE reads, yields one record per CDR3 protein. The data hold roughly 52,000 distinct CDR3 sequences, with just under 6% observed a single time. This clonotype showed up many times. This sequence originates from a woman aged 18-29 years with multiple sclerosis. The rearrangement uses TRBV7-8 and TRBJ2-4; TRBD2 agrees at 8 bases. The source material was CD4+ T cells from blood. CDR3 bases: TGTGCCAGCAGCTTAGCGGGGACTAGTGGGGACATTCAGTACTTC. Its translation is CASSLAGTSGDIQYF. The complete variable domain, with remaining parts taken from reference TRBV7-8 and TRBJ2-4, reads GAGVSQSPRYKVAKRGQDVALRCDPISGHVSLFWYQQALGQGPEFLTYFQNEAQLDKSGLPSDRFFAERPEGSVSTLKIQRTQQEDSAVYLCASSLAGTSGDIQYFGAGTRLSVL.